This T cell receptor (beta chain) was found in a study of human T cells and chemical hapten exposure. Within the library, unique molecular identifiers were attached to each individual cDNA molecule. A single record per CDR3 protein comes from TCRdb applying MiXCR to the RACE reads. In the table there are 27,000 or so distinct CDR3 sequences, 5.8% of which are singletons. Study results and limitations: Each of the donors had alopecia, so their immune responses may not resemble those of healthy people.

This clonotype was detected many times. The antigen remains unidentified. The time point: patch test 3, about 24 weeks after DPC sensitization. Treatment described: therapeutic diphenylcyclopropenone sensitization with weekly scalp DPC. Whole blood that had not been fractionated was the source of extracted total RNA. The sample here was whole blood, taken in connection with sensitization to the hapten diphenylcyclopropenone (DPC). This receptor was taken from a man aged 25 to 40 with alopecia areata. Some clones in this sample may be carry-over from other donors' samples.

The DNA for the CDR3 is TGTGCCAGCAGCTTAGACCCCGGGGTTGGCGAAAAACTGTTTTTT. The encoded protein is CASSLDPGVGEKLFF. The V and J genes are TRBV7-9 and TRBJ1-4; D gene unclear. Germline V gene data show CDR1 as SEHNR and CDR2 as FQNEAQ (reference sequence). V shed 1 base and J shed 8 bases, with 14 bases lying between them. This CDR3 comprises 15 residues.